A single sample gave rise to the 14 T cell receptor beta chains below, sequenced in a study of T cell responses to AZD1222 COVID-19 vaccine. The repertoire was sequenced with immunoSEQ multiplex PCR; TCRdb's copy has only in-frame clones and lacks some. This sample yields approximately 110,000 clones, of which 88% are seen a single time; about 2.7% belongs to the top ten. The material was peripheral blood, obtained on day 0 of AZD1222 vaccination. These receptors were obtained from an adult in good health.

The rearrangement joins TRBV29-1 to TRBJ1-1; tentative D call: TRBD1 (6 bases). This CDR3 comprises 13 residues. The germline V gene encodes CDR1 SQVTM and CDR2 ANQGSEA. V shed 4 bases and J shed 4 bases, with 13 bases lying between them. The DNA of the CDR3 is TGCAGCGTTGCCACAGGGACGAGCACTGAAGCTTTCTTT. Protein: CSVATGTSTEAFF.

V usage is TRBV29-1 and J usage is TRBJ1-1; no clear D gene. Trimming removed 3 bases at V and 3 bases at J, with 11 bases between. The CDR3 covers 13 residues. Germline lookup yields CDR1 SQVTM and CDR2 ANQGSEA. This chain's CDR3 is CSVELGWDTEAFF. In DNA, the CDR3 is TGCAGCGTTGAGCTCGGGTGGGACACTGAAGCTTTCTTT.

This clone was found once. The V gene is TRBV5-1, the J gene TRBJ2-1; D remains ambiguous. The CDR3 spans 15 residues. V was pared by 1 base and J by 7 bases, with 15 bases between. Germline CDR1 reads SGHRS; CDR2 reads YFSETQ. The CDR3 region is CASSLILVHSNEQFF. In nucleotides, the CDR3 is TGCGCCAGCAGCTTGATCCTAGTTCATTCGAATGAGCAGTTCTTC.

The V and J genes are TRBV7-2 and TRBJ2-1; TRBD1 matches 9 bases. This CDR3 spans 16 amino acids. The germline gives CDR1 SGHTA, CDR2 FQGNSA. With 5 bases clipped from V and 3 bases from J, the junction kept 8 bases outside the gene matches. The CDR3 DNA sequence: TGTGCCAGCAGCCTGACCGGGACAGGGATCTACAATGAGCAGTTCTTC. Residues: CASSLTGTGIYNEQFF. Based on the CDR3 plus reference TRBV7-2 and TRBJ2-1, the full variable domain is GAGVSQSPSNKVTEKGKDVELRCDPISGHTALYWYRQSLGQGLEFLIYFQGNSAPDKSGLPSDRFSAERTGGSVSTLTIQRTQQEDSAVYLCASSLTGTGIYNEQFFGPGTRLTVL.

This clone was detected once. The chain uses TRBV5-1 and TRBJ2-6, with D maybe TRBD2 (6 bases). Per the germline V gene, CDR1 is SGHRS and CDR2 is YFSETQ. Trimming removed 1 base at V and 2 bases at J, with 10 bases between. CDR3 length: 16 amino acids. CDR3 region: CASSLTGGPGANVLTF. The DNA of the CDR3 is TGCGCCAGCAGCTTGACAGGAGGGCCTGGGGCCAACGTCCTGACTTTC. Full variable domain (rest looked up from reference TRBV5-1 and TRBJ2-6): KAGVTQTPRYLIKTRGQQVTLSCSPISGHRSVSWYQQTPGQGLQFLFEYFSETQRNKGNFPGRFSGRQFSNSRSEMNVSTLELGDSALYLCASSLTGGPGANVLTFGAGSRLTVL.

This clone is a singleton in its sample. The chain combines TRBV7-9 with TRBJ2-1; the match to TRBD2 covers 8 bases. The CDR3 sequence is 18 residues long. Trimming removed 5 bases from V and 6 bases from J; junction bases left unmatched: 18. The germline gives CDR1 SEHNR, CDR2 FQNEAQ (reference sequence). DNA for the CDR3: TGTGCCAGCAGCGAGCGTACAAGCGGGAGTCGATTTCGCAATGAGCAGTTCTTC. This codes for CASSERTSGSRFRNEQFF. The complete variable domain, with remaining parts taken from reference TRBV7-9 and TRBJ2-1, reads DTGVSQNPRHKITKRGQNVTFRCDPISEHNRLYWYRQTLGQGPEFLTYFQNEAQLEKSRLLSDRFSAERPKGSFSTLEIQRTEQGDSAMYLCASSERTSGSRFRNEQFFGPGTRLTVL.

V usage is TRBV28 and J usage is TRBJ1-1; TRBD1 agrees at 9 bases. V was pared by 3 bases and J by 6 bases, with 11 bases of the junction left unmatched. The CDR3 is made up of 16 amino acids. In germline, CDR1 is MDHEN, CDR2 SYDVKM. CDR3 loop: CASSLPLGTGSPEAFF. CDR3 nucleotide sequence: TGTGCCAGCAGTTTGCCGCTAGGGACAGGGAGTCCTGAAGCTTTCTTT.

The chain has TRBV19 and TRBJ1-1; 9 nucleotides match TRBD1. Germline CDR1 LNHDA, CDR2 SQIVND (reference sequence). The CDR3 extends over 12 amino acids. J gave up 5 bases and V 5 bases, and 0 bases lay outside the gene matches. The CDR3 DNA sequence: TGTGCCAGTAGTGGGACAGGGACTGAAGCTTTCTTT. It translates to CASSGTGTEAFF.

The chain couples TRBV5-6 to TRBJ2-3; D gene ambiguous. V gave up 4 bases and J gave up 7 bases, with 7 bases separating them. CDR3 length: 11 residues. CDR1 SGHDT and CDR2 YYEEEE come from the germline V gene. The CDR3 DNA is TGTGCCAGCAGCCGGACCAATACGCAGTATTTT. It specifies CASSRTNTQYF. The full variable domain, rest sourced from reference TRBV5-6 and TRBJ2-3, is DAGVTQSPTHLIKTRGQQVTLRCSPKSGHDTVSWYQQALGQGPQFIFQYYEEEERQRGNFPDRFSGHQFPNYSSELNVNALLLGDSALYLCASSRTNTQYFGPGTRLTVL.

The rearrangement links TRBV21-1 to TRBJ2-1; TRBD2 reflects the table's D call only, with no check against the DNA. TRBV21-1 corresponds to a pseudogene. The CDR3 is made up of 16 amino acids. Here the CDR3 reads CASSMVTSGSYNEQFF. CDR3 coding DNA: TGTGCCAGCAGCATGGTTACTAGCGGGTCGTACAATGAGCAGTTCTTC.

The chain joins TRBV9 to TRBJ1-1; no reliable D call. CDR3 length equals 13 residues. V was pared by 3 bases and J by 3 bases, with 9 bases between. Germline values: CDR1 SGDLS, CDR2 YYNGEE. The CDR3 region has the DNA TGTGCCAGCAGCGACTATCAACACACTGAAGCTTTCTTT. Protein: CASSDYQHTEAFF.

The chain's CDR3 is CASSQVEGWPYQPQHF. CDR3 DNA sequence: TGCGCCAGCAGCCAAGTGGAGGGTTGGCCCTATCAGCCCCAGCATTTT. The genes are TRBV4-1 and TRBJ1-5; D not resolved. From germline, CDR1 is MGHRA and CDR2 YSYEKL. Trimming took 1 base from V and 5 from J, leaving 15 bases between them. The CDR3 length is 16 residues.

The rearrangement joins TRBV25-1 to TRBJ1-1; no firm D call. Trimming cost V 5 bases and J 2 bases, with 6 bases left between them. The germline V gene encodes CDR1 MGHDK and CDR2 SYGVNS. This CDR3 contains 12 residues. CDR3 bases: TGTGCCAGCAGTAGGCTAAACACTGAAGCTTTCTTT. Translating it yields CASSRLNTEAFF.

V is TRBV12-3 or TRBV12-4 and J is TRBJ2-2, with D hard to call. V lost 8 bases to trimming and J lost 4 bases, with 11 bases between them. The CDR3 length is 13 residues. CDR3 protein: CASRDLSTGELFF. DNA for the CDR3: TGTGCCAGCCGAGATCTTAGCACCGGGGAGCTGTTTTTT.